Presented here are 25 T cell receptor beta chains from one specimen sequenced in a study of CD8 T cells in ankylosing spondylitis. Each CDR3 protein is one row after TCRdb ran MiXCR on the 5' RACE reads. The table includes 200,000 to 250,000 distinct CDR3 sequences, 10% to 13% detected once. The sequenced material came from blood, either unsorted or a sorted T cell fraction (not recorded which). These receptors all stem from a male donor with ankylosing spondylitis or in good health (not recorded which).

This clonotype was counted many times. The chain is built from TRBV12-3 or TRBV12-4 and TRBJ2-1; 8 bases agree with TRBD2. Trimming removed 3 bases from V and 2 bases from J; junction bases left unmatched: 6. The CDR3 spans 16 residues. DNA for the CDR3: TGTGCCAGCAGTTTCATCGCGGGGGGCACCTACAATGAGCAGTTCTTC. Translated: CASSFIAGGTYNEQFF.

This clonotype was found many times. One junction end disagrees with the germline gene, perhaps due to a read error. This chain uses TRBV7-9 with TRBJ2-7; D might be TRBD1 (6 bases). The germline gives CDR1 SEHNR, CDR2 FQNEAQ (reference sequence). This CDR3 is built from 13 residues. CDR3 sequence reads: CASSFGGSNEQYF. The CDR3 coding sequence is TGTGCCAGCAGCTTTGGGGGCTCCAACGAGCAGTACTTC.

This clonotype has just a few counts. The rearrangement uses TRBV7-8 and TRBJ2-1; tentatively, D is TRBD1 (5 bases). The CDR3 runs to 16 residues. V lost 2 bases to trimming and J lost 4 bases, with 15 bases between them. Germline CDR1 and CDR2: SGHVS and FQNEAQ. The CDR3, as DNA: TGTGCCAGCAGCTTACGGCAGGGTGTAGGGTACAATGAGCAGTTCTTC. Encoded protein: CASSLRQGVGYNEQFF.

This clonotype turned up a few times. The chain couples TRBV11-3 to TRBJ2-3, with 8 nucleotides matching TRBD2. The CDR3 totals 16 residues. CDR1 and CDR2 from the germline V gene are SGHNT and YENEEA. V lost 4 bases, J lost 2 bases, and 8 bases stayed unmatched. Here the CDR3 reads CASSSDSGATTDTQYF. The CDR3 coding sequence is TGTGCCAGCAGCTCCGATAGCGGGGCGACCACAGATACGCAGTATTTT.

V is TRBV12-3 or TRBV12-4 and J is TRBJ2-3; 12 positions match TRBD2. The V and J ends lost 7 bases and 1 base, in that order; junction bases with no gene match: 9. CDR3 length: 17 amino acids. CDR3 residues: CASTKTSGGLGTDTQYF. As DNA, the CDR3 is TGTGCCAGCACCAAGACTAGCGGGGGATTAGGCACAGATACGCAGTATTTT.

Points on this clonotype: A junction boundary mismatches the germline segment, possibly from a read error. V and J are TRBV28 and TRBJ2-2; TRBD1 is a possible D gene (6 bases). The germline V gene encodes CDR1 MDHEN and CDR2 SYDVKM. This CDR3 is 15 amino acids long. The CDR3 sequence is CASSSTGLVTAELFF. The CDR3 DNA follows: TGTGCCAGCAGTTCAACAGGGCTCGTCACCGCGGAGCTGTTTTTT. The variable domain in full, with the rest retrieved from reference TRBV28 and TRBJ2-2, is DVKVTQSSRYLVKRTGEKVFLECVQDMDHENMFWYRQDPGLGLRLIYFSYDVKMKEKGDIPEGYSVSREKKERFSLILESASTNQTSMYLCASSSTGLVTAELFFGEGSRLTVL.

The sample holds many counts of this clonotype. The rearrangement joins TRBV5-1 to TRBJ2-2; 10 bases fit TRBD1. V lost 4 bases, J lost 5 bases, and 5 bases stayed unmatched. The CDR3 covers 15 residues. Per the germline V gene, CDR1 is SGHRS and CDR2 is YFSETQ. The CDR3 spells CASSHGTGVTGELFF. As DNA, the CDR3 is TGCGCCAGCAGCCACGGGACAGGGGTGACCGGGGAGCTGTTTTTT.

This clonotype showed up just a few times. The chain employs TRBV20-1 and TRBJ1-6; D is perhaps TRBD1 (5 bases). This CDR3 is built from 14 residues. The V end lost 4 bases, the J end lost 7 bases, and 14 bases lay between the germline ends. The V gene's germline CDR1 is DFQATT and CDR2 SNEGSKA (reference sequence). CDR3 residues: CSAIDRGTNSPLHF. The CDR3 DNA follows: TGCAGTGCTATCGATAGAGGGACGAATTCACCCCTCCACTTT.

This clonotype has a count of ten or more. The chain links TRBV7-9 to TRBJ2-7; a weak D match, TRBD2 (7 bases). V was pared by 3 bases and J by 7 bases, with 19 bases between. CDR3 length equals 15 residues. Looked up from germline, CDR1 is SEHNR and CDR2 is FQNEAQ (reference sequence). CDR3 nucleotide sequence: TGTGCCAGCAGCTTCCGCGGGGGCTCCGCCCTGGAGCAGTACTTC. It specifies CASSFRGGSALEQYF.

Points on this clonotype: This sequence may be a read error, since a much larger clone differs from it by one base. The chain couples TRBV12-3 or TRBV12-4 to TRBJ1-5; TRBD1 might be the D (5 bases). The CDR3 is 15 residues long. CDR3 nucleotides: TGTGCCAGCAGTACGACAGTGAATAGCACTCAGCCCCAGCATTTT. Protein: CASSTTVNSTQPQHF.

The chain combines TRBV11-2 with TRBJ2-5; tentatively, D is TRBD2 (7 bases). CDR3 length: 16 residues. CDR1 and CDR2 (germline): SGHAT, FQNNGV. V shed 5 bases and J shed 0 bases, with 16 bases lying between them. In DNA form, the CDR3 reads TGTGCCAGCAGCCTAGCGGACAGCCAATACCAAGAGACCCAGTACTTC. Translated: CASSLADSQYQETQYF. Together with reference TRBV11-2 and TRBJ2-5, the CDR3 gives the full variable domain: EAGVAQSPRYKIIEKRQSVAFWCNPISGHATLYWYQQILGQGPKLLIQFQNNGVVDDSQLPKDRFSAERLKGVDSTLKIQPAKLEDSAVYLCASSLADSQYQETQYFGPGTRLLVL.

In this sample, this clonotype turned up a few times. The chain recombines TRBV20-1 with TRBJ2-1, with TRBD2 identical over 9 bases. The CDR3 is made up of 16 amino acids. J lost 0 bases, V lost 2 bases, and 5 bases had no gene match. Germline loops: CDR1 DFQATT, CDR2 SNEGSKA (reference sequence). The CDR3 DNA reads TGCAGTGCTAGATCCCCGCGGGGGGGCTCCTACAATGAGCAGTTCTTC. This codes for CSARSPRGGSYNEQFF.

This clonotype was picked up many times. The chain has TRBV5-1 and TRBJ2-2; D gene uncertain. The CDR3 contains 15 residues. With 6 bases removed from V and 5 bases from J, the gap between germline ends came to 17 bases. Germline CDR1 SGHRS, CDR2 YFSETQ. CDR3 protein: CASISGEGFTGELFF. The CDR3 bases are TGCGCCAGCATCTCGGGTGAAGGGTTTACCGGGGAGCTGTTTTTT. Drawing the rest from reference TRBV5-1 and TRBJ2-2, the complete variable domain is KAGVTQTPRYLIKTRGQQVTLSCSPISGHRSVSWYQQTPGQGLQFLFEYFSETQRNKGNFPGRFSGRQFSNSRSEMNVSTLELGDSALYLCASISGEGFTGELFFGEGSRLTVL.

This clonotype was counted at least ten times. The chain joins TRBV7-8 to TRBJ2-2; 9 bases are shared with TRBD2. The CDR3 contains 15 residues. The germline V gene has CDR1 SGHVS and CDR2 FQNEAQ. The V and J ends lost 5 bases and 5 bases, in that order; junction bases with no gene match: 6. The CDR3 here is CASSGSGGPTGELFF. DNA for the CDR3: TGTGCCAGCAGCGGTAGCGGGGGTCCTACCGGGGAGCTGTTTTTT.

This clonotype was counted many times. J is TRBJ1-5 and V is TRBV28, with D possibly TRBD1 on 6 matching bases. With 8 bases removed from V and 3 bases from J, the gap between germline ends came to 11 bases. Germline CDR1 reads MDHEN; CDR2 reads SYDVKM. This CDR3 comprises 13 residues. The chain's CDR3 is CASVRGDNQPQHF. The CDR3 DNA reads TGTGCCAGCGTCAGGGGCGACAATCAGCCCCAGCATTTT.

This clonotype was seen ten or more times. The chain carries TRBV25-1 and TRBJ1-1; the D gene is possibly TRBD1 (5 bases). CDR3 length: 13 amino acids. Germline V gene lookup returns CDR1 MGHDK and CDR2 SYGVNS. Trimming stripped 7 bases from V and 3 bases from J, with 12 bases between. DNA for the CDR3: TGTGCCAGCAAGAGGGGAGCTGACACTGAAGCTTTCTTT. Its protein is CASKRGADTEAFF.

The CDR3 is CASSLVIENTEAFF. Here the CDR3 DNA reads TGTGCCAGCAGTTTAGTGATCGAGAACACTGAAGCTTTCTTT. The chain couples TRBV28 to TRBJ1-1; D gene uncertain. Germline assignment: CDR1 MDHEN and CDR2 SYDVKM. V was clipped by 2 bases and J by 1 base, with 8 bases between them. The CDR3 consists of 14 residues. Full variable domain (remainder filled in from reference TRBV28 and TRBJ1-1): DVKVTQSSRYLVKRTGEKVFLECVQDMDHENMFWYRQDPGLGLRLIYFSYDVKMKEKGDIPEGYSVSREKKERFSLILESASTNQTSMYLCASSLVIENTEAFFGQGTRLTVV.

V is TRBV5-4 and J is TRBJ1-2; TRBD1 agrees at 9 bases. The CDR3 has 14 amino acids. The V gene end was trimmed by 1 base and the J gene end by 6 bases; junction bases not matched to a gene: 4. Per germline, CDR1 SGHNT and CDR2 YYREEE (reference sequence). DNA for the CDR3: TGTGCCAGCAGCTTGCCCGGACAGGGGCATGGCTACACCTTC. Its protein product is CASSLPGQGHGYTF.

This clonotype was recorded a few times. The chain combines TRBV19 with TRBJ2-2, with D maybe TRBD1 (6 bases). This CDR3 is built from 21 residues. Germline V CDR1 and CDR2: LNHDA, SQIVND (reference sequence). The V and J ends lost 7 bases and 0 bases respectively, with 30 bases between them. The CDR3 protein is CASTYWSSGSPGTSNTGELFF. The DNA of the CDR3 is TGTGCCAGTACCTATTGGTCCTCGGGGTCCCCCGGGACATCGAACACCGGGGAGCTGTTTTTT.

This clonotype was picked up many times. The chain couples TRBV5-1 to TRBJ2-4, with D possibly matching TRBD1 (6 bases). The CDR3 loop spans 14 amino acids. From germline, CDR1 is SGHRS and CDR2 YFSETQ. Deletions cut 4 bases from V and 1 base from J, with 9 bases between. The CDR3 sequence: CASSEGVAKNIQYF. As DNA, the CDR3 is TGCGCCAGCAGCGAGGGGGTGGCCAAAAACATTCAGTACTTC.

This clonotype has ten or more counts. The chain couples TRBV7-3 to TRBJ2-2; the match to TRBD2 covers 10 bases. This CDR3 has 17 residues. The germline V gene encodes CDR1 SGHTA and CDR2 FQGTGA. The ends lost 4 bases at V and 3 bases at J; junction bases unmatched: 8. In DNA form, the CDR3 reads TGTGCCAGCAGCTCCTCTCTAGCGGGGGTCGACACCGGGGAGCTGTTTTTT. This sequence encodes CASSSSLAGVDTGELFF.

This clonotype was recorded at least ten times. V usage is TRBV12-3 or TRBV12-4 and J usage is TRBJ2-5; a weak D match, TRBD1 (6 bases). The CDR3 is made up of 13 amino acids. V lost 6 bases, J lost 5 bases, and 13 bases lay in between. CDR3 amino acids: CASRGAARETQYF. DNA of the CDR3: TGTGCCAGCAGGGGGGCGGCGAGGGAGACCCAGTACTTC.

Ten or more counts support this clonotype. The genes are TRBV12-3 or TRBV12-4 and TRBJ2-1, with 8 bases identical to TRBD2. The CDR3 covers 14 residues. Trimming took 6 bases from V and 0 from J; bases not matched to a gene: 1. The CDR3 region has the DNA TGTGCCAGCAGGAGCGGGGGCTCCTACAATGAGCAGTTCTTC. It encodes CASRSGGSYNEQFF.

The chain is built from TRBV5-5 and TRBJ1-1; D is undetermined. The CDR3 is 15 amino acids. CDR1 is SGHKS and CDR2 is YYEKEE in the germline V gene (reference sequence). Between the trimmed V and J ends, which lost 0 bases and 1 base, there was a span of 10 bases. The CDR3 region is CASSLVAQPNTEAFF. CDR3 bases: TGTGCCAGCAGCTTGGTAGCGCAGCCGAACACTGAAGCTTTCTTT.

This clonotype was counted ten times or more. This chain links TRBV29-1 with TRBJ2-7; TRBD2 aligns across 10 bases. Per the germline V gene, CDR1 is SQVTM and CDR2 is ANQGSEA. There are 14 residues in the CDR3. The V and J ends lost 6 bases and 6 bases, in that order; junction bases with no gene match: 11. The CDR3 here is CSVGVAGGGLEQYF. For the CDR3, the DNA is TGCAGCGTCGGCGTAGCGGGGGGAGGCCTCGAGCAGTACTTC.